Below, 15 T cell receptor beta chains from the same sample are listed, as sequenced in a study of blood T cell repertoires in COVID-19. The data were produced by immunoSEQ multiplex PCR, yet TCRdb's version contains in-frame clones alone and is incomplete. The sample yields 88,000 or so clones, about four fifths seen once. Source material: peripheral blood. These receptor sequences come from a human donor in a cohort sampled during active COVID-19.

The chain links TRBV30 to TRBJ2-2; D might be TRBD1 (7 bases). CDR1 and CDR2 from the germline V gene are GTSNPN and SVGIG (reference sequence). The V gene lost 3 bases and the J gene lost 0 bases, with 26 bases spanning the gap. The CDR3 runs 20 residues. CDR3 in amino acids: CAWSSWQGGLAGTNTGELFF. Written as DNA, the CDR3 is TGTGCCTGGAGCTCTTGGCAGGGGGGTTTGGCGGGAACGAACACCGGGGAGCTGTTTTTT.

This clone has more than one count but fewer than ten. The rearrangement uses TRBV23-1 and TRBJ2-1, with 14 bases matching TRBD2. TRBV23-1 is flagged as an ORF with uncertain function. CDR3 length equals 18 residues. V was pared by 7 bases and J by 9 bases, with 17 bases of the junction left unmatched. CDR3 sequence reads: CASNGPPGLAGERSEQFF. The CDR3 DNA reads as TGCGCCAGCAATGGACCCCCGGGACTAGCGGGAGAGAGGAGTGAGCAGTTCTTC.

This clone was found once. This chain's CDR3 is CATGLLYNQPQHF. Written as DNA, the CDR3 is TGTGCCACCGGACTCTTGTACAATCAGCCCCAGCATTTT. V gene TRBV15 combines with J gene TRBJ1-5, with no clear D. Germline assignment: CDR1 LNHNV and CDR2 YYDKDF (reference sequence). The ends were cut back, 8 bases at V and 3 bases at J, with 11 bases in the middle. This CDR3 is 13 amino acids long.

Here the CDR3 reads CASSSGQGSYEQYF. The CDR3 DNA reads TGTGCCAGCAGCTCGGGACAGGGCTCCTACGAGCAGTACTTC. V gene TRBV11-3 combines with J gene TRBJ2-7; 9 positions match TRBD1. Germline V gene sequence: CDR1 SGHNT, CDR2 YENEEA. CDR3 length equals 14 residues. J lost 0 bases, V lost 4 bases, and 1 base had no gene match. The full variable domain, its missing parts supplied by reference TRBV11-3 and TRBJ2-7, is EAGVVQSPRYKIIEKKQPVAFWCNPISGHNTLYWYLQNLGQGPELLIRYENEEAVDDSQLPKDRFSAERLKGVDSTLKIQPAELGDSAVYLCASSSGQGSYEQYFGPGTRLTVT.

This clone has just one count. The chain carries TRBV7-2 and TRBJ2-3, with 10 bases aligning to TRBD2. This CDR3 comprises 16 residues. Trimming cost V 1 base and J 5 bases; bases outside gene matches: 6. Per the germline V gene, CDR1 is SGHTA and CDR2 is FQGNSA. The CDR3 DNA is TGTGCCAGCAGCTTAGACCCTAGCGGGGGAGGAGATACGCAGTATTTT. It codes for CASSLDPSGGGDTQYF.

The V call is TRBV10-3, the J call TRBJ2-7; 9 nucleotides match TRBD2. The ends lost 0 bases at V and 1 base at J; junction bases unmatched: 7. The V gene's germline CDR1 is ENHRY and CDR2 SYGVKD. This CDR3 comprises 17 residues. The CDR3 DNA follows: TGTGCCATCAGTGAGTCGGGGAGGCTAGCGGGATCCTACGAGCAGTACTTC. It codes for CAISESGRLAGSYEQYF.

This chain joins TRBV3-1 (or the pseudogene TRBV3-2) and TRBJ2-7, with 9 positions matching TRBD1. Germline V gene lookup returns CDR1 LGHDT and CDR2 YNNKEL (reference sequence). Losses at the gene ends were 1 base for V and 6 bases for J; bases not matched to a gene: 16. This CDR3 has 18 amino acids. The CDR3 sequence: CASSQGPSSGTGRGEQYF. The CDR3, as DNA: TGTGCCAGCAGCCAAGGCCCCTCATCCGGGACAGGGAGGGGCGAGCAGTACTTC.

The CDR3 reads CASSHAPGQTEAFF. The CDR3 DNA reads as TGCGCCAGCAGCCACGCCCCAGGACAGACTGAAGCTTTCTTT. This chain connects TRBV5-1 to TRBJ1-1; possible D gene TRBD1, 6 bases. Trimming took 4 bases from V and 5 from J, leaving 15 bases between them. CDR1 is SGHRS, CDR2 YFSETQ, per germline. The CDR3 loop spans 14 amino acids.

J is TRBJ2-2 and V is TRBV14; 10 positions agree with TRBD2. The V gene's germline CDR1 is SGHDN and CDR2 FVKESK. Unmatched junction bases numbered 10, after V lost 6 bases and J lost 9 bases. The CDR3 covers 15 residues. The CDR3 here is CASRTSGAKGWELFF. CDR3 nucleotides: TGTGCCAGCAGAACTAGCGGGGCAAAAGGCTGGGAGCTGTTTTTT.

This rearrangement joins TRBV5-1 to TRBJ2-3; 9 bases are a match to TRBD2. This CDR3 contains 15 residues. Germline V gene sequence: CDR1 SGHRS, CDR2 YFSETQ. Losses at the gene ends were 4 bases for V and 2 bases for J; bases not matched to a gene: 5. CDR3: CASSVTSGHTDTQYF. The DNA for the CDR3 is TGCGCCAGCAGCGTGACTAGCGGACACACAGATACGCAGTATTTT.

The gene calls are TRBV12-3 or TRBV12-4 and TRBJ1-1, with no clear D. This CDR3 region has 13 residues. Trimming pared 0 bases from V and 8 bases from J, leaving 10 bases between. CDR3 in amino acids: CASSLALAGEAFF. The CDR3, as DNA: TGTGCCAGCAGTTTAGCGCTGGCAGGAGAAGCTTTCTTT.

V gene TRBV11-3 combines with J gene TRBJ2-2; the match to TRBD2 covers 11 bases. CDR3 size: 16 residues. V trimming: 6 bases; J trimming: 6 bases; junction bases outside the gene matches: 9. Germline values: CDR1 SGHNT, CDR2 YENEEA. The CDR3 sequence is CASRNSGRAPAGELFF. The CDR3 nucleotides read TGTGCCAGCAGGAATAGCGGGAGGGCCCCCGCCGGGGAGCTGTTTTTT.

J is TRBJ1-2 and V is TRBV5-4; TRBD1 might be the D (6 bases). Germline loops: CDR1 SGHNT, CDR2 YYREEE (reference sequence). This CDR3 spans 15 amino acids. The V and J ends lost 2 bases and 3 bases respectively, with 14 bases between them. The CDR3 region is CASSLRSGVDYGYTF. CDR3 in DNA: TGTGCCAGCAGCTTAAGGTCAGGGGTAGACTATGGCTACACCTTC. Looking up the rest from reference TRBV5-4 and TRBJ1-2 gives the full variable domain: ETGVTQSPTHLIKTRGQQVTLRCSSQSGHNTVSWYQQALGQGPQFIFQYYREEENGRGNFPPRFSGLQFPNYSSELNVNALELDDSALYLCASSLRSGVDYGYTFGSGTRLTVV.

The chain recombines TRBV3-1 (or the pseudogene TRBV3-2) with TRBJ2-7, with D possibly TRBD2 on 6 matching bases. Trimming removed 1 base from V and 2 bases from J, with 12 bases in between. The V gene's germline CDR1 is LGHDT and CDR2 YNNKEL (reference sequence). This CDR3 has 15 residues. The CDR3 here is CASSQGGGAPYEQYF. CDR3 DNA sequence: TGTGCCAGCAGCCAAGGTGGAGGGGCCCCCTACGAGCAGTACTTC.

J is TRBJ2-7 and V is TRBV29-1; D possibly corresponds to TRBD2 (5 bases). Trimming cost V 7 bases and J 0 bases, with 10 bases left between them. Germline lookup yields CDR1 SQVTM and CDR2 ANQGSEA. The length of the CDR3 is 12 residues. CDR3 nucleotides: TGCAGCGCCGGACTCACCTCCTACGAGCAGTACTTC. It specifies CSAGLTSYEQYF.